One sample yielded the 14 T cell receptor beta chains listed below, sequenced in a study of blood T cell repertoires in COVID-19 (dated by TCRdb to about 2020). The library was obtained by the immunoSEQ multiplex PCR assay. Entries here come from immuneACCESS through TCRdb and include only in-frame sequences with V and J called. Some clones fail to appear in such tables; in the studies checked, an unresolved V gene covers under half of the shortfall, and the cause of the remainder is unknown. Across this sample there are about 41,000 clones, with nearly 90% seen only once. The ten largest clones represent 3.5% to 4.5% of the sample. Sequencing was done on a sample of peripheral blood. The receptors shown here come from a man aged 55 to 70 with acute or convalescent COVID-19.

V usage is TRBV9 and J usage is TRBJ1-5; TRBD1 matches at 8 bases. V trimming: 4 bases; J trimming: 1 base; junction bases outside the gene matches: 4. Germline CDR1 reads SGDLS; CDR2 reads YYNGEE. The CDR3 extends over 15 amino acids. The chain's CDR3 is CASSTGTGSNQPQHF. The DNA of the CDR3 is TGTGCCAGCAGCACTGGGACAGGAAGCAATCAGCCCCAGCATTTT.

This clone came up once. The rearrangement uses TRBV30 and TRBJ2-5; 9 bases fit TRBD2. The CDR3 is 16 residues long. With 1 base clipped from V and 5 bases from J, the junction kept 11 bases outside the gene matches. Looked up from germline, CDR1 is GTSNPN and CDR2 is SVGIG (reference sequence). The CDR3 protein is CAWSGRGGGALETQYF. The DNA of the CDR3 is TGTGCCTGGAGTGGACGTGGCGGGGGGGCCCTGGAGACCCAGTACTTC. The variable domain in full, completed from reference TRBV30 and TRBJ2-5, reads SQTIHQWPATLVQPVGSPLSLECTVEGTSNPNLYWYRQAAGRGLQLLFYSVGIGQISSEVPQNLSASRPQDRQFILSSKKLLLSDSGFYLCAWSGRGGGALETQYFGPGTRLLVL.

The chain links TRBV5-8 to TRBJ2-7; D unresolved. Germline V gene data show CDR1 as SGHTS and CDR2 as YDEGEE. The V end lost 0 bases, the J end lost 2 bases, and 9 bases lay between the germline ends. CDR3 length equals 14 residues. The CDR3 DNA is TGTGCCAGCAGCTTGGACACAATTGCCTACGAGCAGTACTTC. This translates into CASSLDTIAYEQYF.

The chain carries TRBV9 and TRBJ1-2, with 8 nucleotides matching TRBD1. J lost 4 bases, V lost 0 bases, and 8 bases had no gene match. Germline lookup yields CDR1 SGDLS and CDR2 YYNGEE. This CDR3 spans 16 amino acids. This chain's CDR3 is CASSVAGRGQGYGYTF. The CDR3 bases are TGTGCCAGCAGCGTAGCGGGCAGGGGGCAAGGCTATGGCTACACCTTC.

The CDR3: CAWCSGPLYSDEQYF. The DNA of the CDR3 is TGTGCCTGGTGTAGCGGTCCACTCTATTCGGACGAGCAGTACTTC. The chain couples TRBV30 to TRBJ2-7; TRBD2 might be the D (6 bases). V gave up 5 bases and J gave up 5 bases, with 22 bases separating them. In germline, CDR1 is GTSNPN, CDR2 SVGIG (reference sequence). The CDR3 is 15 residues long.

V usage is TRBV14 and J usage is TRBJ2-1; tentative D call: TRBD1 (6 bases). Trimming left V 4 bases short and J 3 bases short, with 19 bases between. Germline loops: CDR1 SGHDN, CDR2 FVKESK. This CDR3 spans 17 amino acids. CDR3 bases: TGTGCCAGCAGCCTCCGAGGGGGAGAACCCCTCTACAATGAGCAGTTCTTC. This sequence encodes CASSLRGGEPLYNEQFF.

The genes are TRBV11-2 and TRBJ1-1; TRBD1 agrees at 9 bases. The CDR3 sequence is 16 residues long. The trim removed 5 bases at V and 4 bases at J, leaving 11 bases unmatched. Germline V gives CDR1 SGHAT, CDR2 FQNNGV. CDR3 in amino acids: CASSPRDRARGTEAFF. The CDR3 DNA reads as TGTGCCAGCAGCCCAAGGGACAGGGCGAGGGGCACTGAAGCTTTCTTT. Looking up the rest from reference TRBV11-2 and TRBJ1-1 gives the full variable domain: EAGVAQSPRYKIIEKRQSVAFWCNPISGHATLYWYQQILGQGPKLLIQFQNNGVVDDSQLPKDRFSAERLKGVDSTLKIQPAKLEDSAVYLCASSPRDRARGTEAFFGQGTRLTVV.

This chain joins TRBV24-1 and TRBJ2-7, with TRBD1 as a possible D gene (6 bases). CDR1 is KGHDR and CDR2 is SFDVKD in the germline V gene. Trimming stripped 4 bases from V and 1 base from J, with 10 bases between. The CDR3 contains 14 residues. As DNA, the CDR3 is TGTGCCACCAGTGAGGCGAGGGGGTCCTACGAGCAGTACTTC. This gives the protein CATSEARGSYEQYF.

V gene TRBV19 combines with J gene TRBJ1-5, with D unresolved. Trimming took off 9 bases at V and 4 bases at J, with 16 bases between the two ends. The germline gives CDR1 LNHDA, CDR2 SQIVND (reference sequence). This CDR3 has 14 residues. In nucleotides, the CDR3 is TGTGCCAGCAAAATAGGACGGGAAAATCAGCCCCAGCATTTT. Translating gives CASKIGRENQPQHF.

The CDR3 coding sequence is TGTGCCAGCAGCCGACCGGGACAGGGCAACTATGGCTACACCTTC. Protein: CASSRPGQGNYGYTF. The rearrangement uses TRBV7-9 and TRBJ1-2; TRBD1 matches at 9 bases. Looked up from germline, CDR1 is SEHNR and CDR2 is FQNEAQ (reference sequence). J gave up 2 bases and V 5 bases, and 6 bases lay outside the gene matches. This CDR3 contains 15 residues.

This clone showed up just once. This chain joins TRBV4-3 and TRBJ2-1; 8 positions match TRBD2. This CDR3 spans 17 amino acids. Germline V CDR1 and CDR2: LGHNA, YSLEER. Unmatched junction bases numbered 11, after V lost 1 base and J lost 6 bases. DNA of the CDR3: TGCGCCAGCAGCCAAGTGCGGGGGGCAGGGGTTCCCAATGAGCAGTTCTTC. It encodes CASSQVRGAGVPNEQFF.

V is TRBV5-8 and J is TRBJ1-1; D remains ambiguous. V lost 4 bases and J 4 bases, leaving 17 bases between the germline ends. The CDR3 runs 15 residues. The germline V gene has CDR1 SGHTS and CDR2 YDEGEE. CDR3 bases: TGTGCCAGCAGCCTCGACTCGGTGGGGAGCACTGAAGCTTTCTTT. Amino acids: CASSLDSVGSTEAFF.

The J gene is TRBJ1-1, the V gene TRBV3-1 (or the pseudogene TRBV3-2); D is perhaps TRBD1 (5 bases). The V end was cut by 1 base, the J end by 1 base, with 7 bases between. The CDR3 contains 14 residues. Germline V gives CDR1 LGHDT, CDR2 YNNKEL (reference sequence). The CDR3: CASSQGQKNTEAFF. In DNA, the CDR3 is TGTGCCAGCAGCCAAGGACAGAAGAACACTGAAGCTTTCTTT.

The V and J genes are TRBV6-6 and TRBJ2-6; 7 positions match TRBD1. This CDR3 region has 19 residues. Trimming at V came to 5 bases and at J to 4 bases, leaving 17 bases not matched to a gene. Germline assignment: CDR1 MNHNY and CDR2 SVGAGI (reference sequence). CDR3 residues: CASSPRDSSITRGANVLTF. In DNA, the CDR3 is TGTGCCAGCAGTCCCCGGGACAGCTCAATAACGAGGGGGGCCAACGTCCTGACTTTC.